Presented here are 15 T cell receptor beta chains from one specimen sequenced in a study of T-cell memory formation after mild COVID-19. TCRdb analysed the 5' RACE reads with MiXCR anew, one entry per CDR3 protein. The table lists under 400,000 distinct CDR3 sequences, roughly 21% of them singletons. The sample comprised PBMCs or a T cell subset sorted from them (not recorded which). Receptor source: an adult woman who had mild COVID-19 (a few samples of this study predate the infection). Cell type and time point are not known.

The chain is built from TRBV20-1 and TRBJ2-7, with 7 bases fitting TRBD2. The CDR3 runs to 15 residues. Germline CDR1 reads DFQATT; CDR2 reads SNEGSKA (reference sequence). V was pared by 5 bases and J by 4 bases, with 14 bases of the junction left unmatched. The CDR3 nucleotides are TGCAGTGCTGTGCCTTTAACGCGGGGGAAGTACGAGCAGTACTTC. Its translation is CSAVPLTRGKYEQYF.

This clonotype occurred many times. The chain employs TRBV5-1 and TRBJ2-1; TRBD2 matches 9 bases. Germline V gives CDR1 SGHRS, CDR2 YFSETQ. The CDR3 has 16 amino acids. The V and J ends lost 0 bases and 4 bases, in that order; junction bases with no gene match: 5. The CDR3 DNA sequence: TGCGCCAGCAGCTTGGGAATAGCGGGAGCTTACAATGAGCAGTTCTTC. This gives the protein CASSLGIAGAYNEQFF.

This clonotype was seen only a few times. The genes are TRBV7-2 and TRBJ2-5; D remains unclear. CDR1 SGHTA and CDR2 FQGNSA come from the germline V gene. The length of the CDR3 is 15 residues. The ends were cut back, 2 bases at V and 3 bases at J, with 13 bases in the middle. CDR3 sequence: CASSLRSAAEETQYF. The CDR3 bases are TGTGCCAGCAGCTTACGCTCCGCGGCTGAAGAGACCCAGTACTTC.

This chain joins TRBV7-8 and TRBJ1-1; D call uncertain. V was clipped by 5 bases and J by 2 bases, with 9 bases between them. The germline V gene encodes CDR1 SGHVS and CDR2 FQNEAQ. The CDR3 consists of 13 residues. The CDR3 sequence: CASSPPRNTEAFF. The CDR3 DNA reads TGTGCCAGCAGCCCTCCTCGAAACACTGAAGCTTTCTTT. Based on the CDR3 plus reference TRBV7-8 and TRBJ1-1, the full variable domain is GAGVSQSPRYKVAKRGQDVALRCDPISGHVSLFWYQQALGQGPEFLTYFQNEAQLDKSGLPSDRFFAERPEGSVSTLKIQRTQQEDSAVYLCASSPPRNTEAFFGQGTRLTVV.

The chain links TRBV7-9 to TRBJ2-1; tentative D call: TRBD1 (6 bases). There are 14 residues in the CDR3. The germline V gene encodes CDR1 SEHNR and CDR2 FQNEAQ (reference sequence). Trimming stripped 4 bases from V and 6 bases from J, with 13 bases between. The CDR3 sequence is CASSSEQGINEQFF. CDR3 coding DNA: TGTGCCAGCAGCTCTGAACAGGGTATCAATGAGCAGTTCTTC.

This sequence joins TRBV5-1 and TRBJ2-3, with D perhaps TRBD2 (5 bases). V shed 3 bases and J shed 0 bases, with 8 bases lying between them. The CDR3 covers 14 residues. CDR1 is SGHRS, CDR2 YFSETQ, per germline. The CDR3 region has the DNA TGCGCCAGCAGCTCACGGACTAGCACAGATACGCAGTATTTT. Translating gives CASSSRTSTDTQYF. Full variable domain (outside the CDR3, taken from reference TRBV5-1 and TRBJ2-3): KAGVTQTPRYLIKTRGQQVTLSCSPISGHRSVSWYQQTPGQGLQFLFEYFSETQRNKGNFPGRFSGRQFSNSRSEMNVSTLELGDSALYLCASSSRTSTDTQYFGPGTRLTVL.

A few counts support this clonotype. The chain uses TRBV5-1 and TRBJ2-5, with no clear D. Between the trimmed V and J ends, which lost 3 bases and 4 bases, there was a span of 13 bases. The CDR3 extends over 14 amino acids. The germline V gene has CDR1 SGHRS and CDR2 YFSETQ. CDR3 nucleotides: TGCGCCAGCAGCTATCCGAGGTCAGGAGAGACCCAGTACTTC. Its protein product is CASSYPRSGETQYF.

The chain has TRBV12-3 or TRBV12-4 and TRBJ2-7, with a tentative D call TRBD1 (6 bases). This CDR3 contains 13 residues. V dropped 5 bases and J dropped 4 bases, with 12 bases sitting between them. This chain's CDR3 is CASSPDSFYEQYF. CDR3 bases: TGTGCCAGCAGTCCGGACAGTTTTTACGAGCAGTACTTC.

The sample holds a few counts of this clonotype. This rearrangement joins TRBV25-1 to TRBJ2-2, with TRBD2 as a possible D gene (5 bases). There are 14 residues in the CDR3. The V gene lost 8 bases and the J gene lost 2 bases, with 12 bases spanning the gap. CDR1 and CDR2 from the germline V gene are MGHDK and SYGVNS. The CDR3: CASQDGLNTGELFF. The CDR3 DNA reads TGTGCCAGCCAGGACGGACTCAACACCGGGGAGCTGTTTTTT.

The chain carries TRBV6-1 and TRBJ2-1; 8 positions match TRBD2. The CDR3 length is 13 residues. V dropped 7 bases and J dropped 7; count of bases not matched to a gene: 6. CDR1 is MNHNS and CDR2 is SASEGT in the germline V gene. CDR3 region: CASNAGGYNEQFF. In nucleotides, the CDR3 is TGTGCCAGCAATGCGGGGGGCTATAATGAGCAGTTCTTC.

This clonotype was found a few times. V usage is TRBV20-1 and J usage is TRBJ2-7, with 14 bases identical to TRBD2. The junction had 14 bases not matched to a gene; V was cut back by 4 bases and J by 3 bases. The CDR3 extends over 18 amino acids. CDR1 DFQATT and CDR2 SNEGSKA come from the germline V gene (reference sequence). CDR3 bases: TGCAGTGCTAATCATCTAGGGACTAGCGGGAGAAATGGCTACGAGCAGTACTTC. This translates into CSANHLGTSGRNGYEQYF.

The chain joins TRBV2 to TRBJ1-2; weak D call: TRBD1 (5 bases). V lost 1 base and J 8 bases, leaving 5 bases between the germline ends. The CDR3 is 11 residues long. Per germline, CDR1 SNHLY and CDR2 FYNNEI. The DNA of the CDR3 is TGTGCCAGCAGTGAAGAGGGGGGCTACACCTTC. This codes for CASSEEGGYTF. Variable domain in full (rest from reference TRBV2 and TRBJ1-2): EPEVTQTPSHQVTQMGQEVILRCVPISNHLYFYWYRQILGQKVEFLVSFYNNEISEKSEIFDDQFSVERPDGSNFTLKIRSTKLEDSAMYFCASSEEGGYTFGSGTRLTVV.

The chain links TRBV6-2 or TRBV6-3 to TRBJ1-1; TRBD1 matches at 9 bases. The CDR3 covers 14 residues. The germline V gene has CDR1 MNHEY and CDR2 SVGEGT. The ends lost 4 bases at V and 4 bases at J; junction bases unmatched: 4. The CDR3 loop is CASSFLTGGTEAFF. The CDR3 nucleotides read TGTGCCAGCAGTTTCCTGACAGGGGGCACTGAAGCTTTCTTT.

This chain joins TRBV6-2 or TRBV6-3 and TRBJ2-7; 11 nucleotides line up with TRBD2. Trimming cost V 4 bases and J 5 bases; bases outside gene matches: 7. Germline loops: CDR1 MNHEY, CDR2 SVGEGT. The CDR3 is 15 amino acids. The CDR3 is CASSWGLLAGDEQYF. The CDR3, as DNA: TGTGCCAGCAGTTGGGGCCTACTAGCGGGAGACGAGCAGTACTTC.

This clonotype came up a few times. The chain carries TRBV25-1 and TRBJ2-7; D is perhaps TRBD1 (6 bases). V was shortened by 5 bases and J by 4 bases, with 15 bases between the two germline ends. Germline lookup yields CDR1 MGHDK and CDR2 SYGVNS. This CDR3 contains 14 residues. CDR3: CASSWQGLFYEQYF. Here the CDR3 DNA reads TGTGCCAGCAGTTGGCAGGGGCTGTTTTACGAGCAGTACTTC.